This is a list of T cell receptor beta chains from one sample in a study of blood T cell repertoires in COVID-19. Data came from immunoSEQ multiplex PCR; TCRdb stores just in-frame clones and leaves some out. Of 54,000 or so clones in the sample, roughly 84% were seen once. Sequencing input: peripheral blood. These receptors all stem from a man aged 45-65 years with active COVID-19. The CDR3 runs from the conserved cysteine through the conserved F or W. The D gene is left open where the match is weak. For some rows the clone size is stated as once, few or many, or as a class when expanded; others skip it.

v_call,j_call,d_call,clone_size,cdr3_nt,cdr3_aa
TRBV4-1,TRBJ2-1,TRBD1,.,TGCGCCAGCAGCCAGGCCCCGGGACAGGGTTTCGATTCCCATGAGCAGTTCTTC,CASSQAPGQGFDSHEQFF
TRBV18,TRBJ1-5,.,.,TGTGCCAGCTCACCACCAGGCAGGGCGTATCAGCCCCAGCATTTT,CASSPPGRAYQPQHF
TRBV5-1,TRBJ2-1,TRBD2,.,TGCGCCAGCAGCGCCAGCGGGACCAATGAGCAGTTCTTC,CASSASGTNEQFF
TRBV5-6,TRBJ1-2,.,few,TGTGCCAGCAGCTTGGGTTTAATCGGGTATACCCGAGATGGCTACACCTTC,CASSLGLIGYTRDGYTF
TRBV28,TRBJ1-6,TRBD1,.,TGTGCCAGCAGTCCCACAGGGGCGGGAAATAATTCACCCCTCCACTTT,CASSPTGAGNNSPLHF
TRBV19,TRBJ1-1,.,once,TGTGCCAGTAGTATCAGCAGGGGCCGAAGGACTGAAGCTTTCTTT,CASSISRGRRTEAFF
TRBV6-5,TRBJ2-5,TRBD2,.,TGTGCCAGCAGTTACTCCGGACTAGCGGGAGGTGCGGCCCAGTACTTC,CASSYSGLAGGAAQYF
TRBV29-1,TRBJ2-5,TRBD1,.,TGCAGCGCCCCAACCGGACAGGACCAAGAGACCCAGTACTTC,CSAPTGQDQETQYF
TRBV7-3,TRBJ2-3,.,.,TGTGCCAGCAGCTTAAACCGGGCAGATACGCAGTATTTT,CASSLNRADTQYF
TRBV11-2,TRBJ2-7,TRBD1,.,TGTGCCAGCAGGGTGCCGGGACAGGGGGCGCGGTCCTACGAGCAGTACTTC,CASRVPGQGARSYEQYF
TRBV7-3,TRBJ2-7,.,few,TGTGCCAGCCACCCCCCAGCGAGCTCCTACGAGCAGTACTTC,CASHPPASSYEQYF
TRBV28,TRBJ2-7,.,.,TGTGCCAGCAGTTTATCGGGGTACCACTTC,CASSLSGYHF
TRBV11-2,TRBJ1-1,.,once,TGTGCCAGCAGCTTATTAGCGGTGAACACTGAAGCTTTCTTT,CASSLLAVNTEAFF
TRBV6-6,TRBJ2-7,.,.,TGTGCCAGCAGTTCTGGGCGGGGCTCCTACGAGCAGTACTTC,CASSSGRGSYEQYF
TRBV5-1,TRBJ1-2,.,.,TGCGCCAGCAGCCTCCTGACAGGCGCTCCCCTAAACTATGGCTACACCTTC,CASSLLTGAPLNYGYTF
TRBV5-1,TRBJ1-2,TRBD1,.,TGCGCCAGCAGCTTGGACCAGGGGGCGTCCGATGGCTACACCTTC,CASSLDQGASDGYTF
TRBV5-1,TRBJ2-1,TRBD1,.,TGCGCCAGCAGCAGTCAGGGGGCTGGCAATGAGCAGTTCTTC,CASSSQGAGNEQFF
TRBV7-2,TRBJ1-2,TRBD1,.,TGTGCCAGCAGCTCAAAGACAGGGGGCCTGCCCTATGGCTACACCTTC,CASSSKTGGLPYGYTF
TRBV5-4,TRBJ2-7,.,.,TGTGCCAGCAGCAAAGGAGGAGGGATCTACGAGCAGTACTTC,CASSKGGGIYEQYF
TRBV2,TRBJ1-4,.,.,TGTGCCAGCAGACGGACAGCCTCAACTAATGAAAAACTGTTTTTT,CASRRTASTNEKLFF
TRBV27,TRBJ1-2,TRBD1,.,TGTGCCAGCAGTACCGGGACAGGGCTTACCTATGGCTACACCTTC,CASSTGTGLTYGYTF
TRBV10-3,TRBJ2-7,TRBD1,.,TGTGCCATCAGTCTCAGGGGGCCAAATTACGAGCAGTACTTC,CAISLRGPNYEQYF
TRBV24-1,TRBJ2-2,.,.,TGTGCCACCAGTGGTGATAGCGGCAGCCCCCGTCCCGGGGAGCTGTTTTTT,CATSGDSGSPRPGELFF
TRBV19,TRBJ2-7,.,once,TGTGCCAGTAGTATTCCTGGAACAGGGAAATTCAACGAGCAGTACTTC,CASSIPGTGKFNEQYF
TRBV29-1,TRBJ1-5,.,.,TGCAGCGTTATATGGGCAGGGGCGAATCAGCCCCAGCATTTT,CSVIWAGANQPQHF
TRBV3-1/TRBV3-2,TRBJ1-2,.,medium-sized,TGTGCCAGCAGCTACCTGGGGCAGGGAAACTATGGCTACACCTTC,CASSYLGQGNYGYTF
TRBV28,TRBJ2-5,TRBD2,.,TGTGCCAGCAGTTTAATCACTAGCGGTCAAGAGACCCAGTACTTC,CASSLITSGQETQYF
TRBV5-1,TRBJ2-1,.,.,TGCGCCAGCAGCCGGGGGACGGGTTACAATGAGCAGTTCTTC,CASSRGTGYNEQFF
TRBV4-3,TRBJ2-7,.,.,TGCGCCAGCAGCCAAGTTTTAGGAGAGAGCTCCTACGAGCAGTACTTC,CASSQVLGESSYEQYF
TRBV28,TRBJ1-4,.,.,TGTGCCAGCAGCAGTCCCGGGACGGGGGTCGCTAATGAAAAACTGTTTTTT,CASSSPGTGVANEKLFF
TRBV30,TRBJ1-1,.,.,TGTGCCTGGAGTGTGAGGGGGTCCATGAACACTGAAGCTTTCTTT,CAWSVRGSMNTEAFF
TRBV7-2,TRBJ2-3,TRBD2,few,TGTGCCAGCAGCTCCCCATCCTCGGGCGGGGGAAGCACAGATACGCAGTATTTT,CASSSPSSGGGSTDTQYF
TRBV11-2,TRBJ2-7,.,.,TGTGCCAGCAGCTTGATCATAGCCGAGCAGTACTTC,CASSLIIAEQYF
TRBV7-3,TRBJ1-2,TRBD1,.,TGTGCCAGCAGCCGGGACAGGGGGCTTTATGGCTACACCTTC,CASSRDRGLYGYTF
TRBV5-4,TRBJ2-6,.,.,TGTGCCAGCAGCTTGCGTGGGCAGGGCTTCTCTGGGGCCAACGTCCTGACTTTC,CASSLRGQGFSGANVLTF
TRBV7-9,TRBJ2-1,TRBD1,.,TGTGCCAGCAGCGCGGGACAGGGGCCCTTGGATGAGCAGTTCTTC,CASSAGQGPLDEQFF
TRBV3-1/TRBV3-2,TRBJ2-7,TRBD2,.,TGTGCCAGCAGCTCGCGGACTAGCGGGAACTCCTACGAGCAGTACTTC,CASSSRTSGNSYEQYF
TRBV6-2/TRBV6-3,TRBJ1-1,.,.,TGTGCCAGCAGTTACAATCCCGGGACAATGAACACTGAAGCTTTCTTT,CASSYNPGTMNTEAFF
TRBV7-2,TRBJ2-7,TRBD2,once,TGTGCCAGCAGCTCGGGGACTAGCGGGACGGGGGGGTACGAGCAGTACTTC,CASSSGTSGTGGYEQYF
TRBV5-4,TRBJ2-5,TRBD2,.,TGTGCCAGCAGCTTGGCAGGTTCTAGCGGGGGGGCAGGGGAGACCCAGTACTTC,CASSLAGSSGGAGETQYF
TRBV28,TRBJ2-3,TRBD2,.,TGTGCCAGCAGTCAGTGGACTAGCGGGAGGAACACAGATACGCAGTATTTT,CASSQWTSGRNTDTQYF